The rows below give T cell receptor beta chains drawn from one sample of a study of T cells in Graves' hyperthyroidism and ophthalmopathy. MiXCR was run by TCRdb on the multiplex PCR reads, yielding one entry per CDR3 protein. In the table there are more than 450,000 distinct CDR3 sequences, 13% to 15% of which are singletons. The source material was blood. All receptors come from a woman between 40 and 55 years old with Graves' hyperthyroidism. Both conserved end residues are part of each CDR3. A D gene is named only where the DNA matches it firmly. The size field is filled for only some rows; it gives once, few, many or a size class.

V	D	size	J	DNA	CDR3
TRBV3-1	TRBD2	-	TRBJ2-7	TGTGCCAGCAGCCAAGAAACCCGGACTAGCGGGCACTACGAGCAGTACTTC	CASSQETRTSGHYEQYF
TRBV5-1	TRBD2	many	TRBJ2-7	TGCGCCAGCAGCTTCCCTAGCGGAGACTCCTACGAGCAGTACTTC	CASSFPSGDSYEQYF
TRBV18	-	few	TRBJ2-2	TGTGCCAGCTCACCACCCGGGACGGCGAACACCGGGGAGCTGTTTTTT	CASSPPGTANTGELFF
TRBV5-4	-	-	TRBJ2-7	TGTGCCAGCAGCGCCGGACAGGGGCGAGCGGGAGGTCCCCTCTACGAGCAGTACTTC	CASSAGQGRAGGPLYEQYF
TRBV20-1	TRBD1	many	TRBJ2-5	TGCAGTGCCCCTTGGGACAGTCTTCAAGAGACCCAGTACTTC	CSAPWDSLQETQYF
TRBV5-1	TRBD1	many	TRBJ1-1	TGCGCCAGCAGCTTACAGGGGACGGTAGGCACTGAAGCTTTCTTT	CASSLQGTVGTEAFF
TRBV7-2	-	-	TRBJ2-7	TGTGCCAGCAGCTTCCTTGGGGCGCAGTACTTC	CASSFLGAQYF
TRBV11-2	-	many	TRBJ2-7	TGTGCCAGCAGCTTAGATAGTGTCGGGTCCTACGAGCAGTACTTC	CASSLDSVGSYEQYF
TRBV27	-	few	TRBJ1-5	TGTGCCAGCAGTTTAATCTCCGGAGTTAGCAATCAGCCCCAGCATTTT	CASSLISGVSNQPQHF
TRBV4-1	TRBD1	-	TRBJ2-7	TGCGCCAGCAGCCAACGCCGGGACAGGGAAGGCGAGCAGTACTTC	CASSQRRDREGEQYF
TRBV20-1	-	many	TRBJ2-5	TGCAGTGCTAGAGATCCAGGGAAAGAGACCCAGTACTTC	CSARDPGKETQYF
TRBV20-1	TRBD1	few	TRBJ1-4	TGCAGTGCACAGGGGTTTGGTGCTAATGAAAAACTGTTTTTT	CSAQGFGANEKLFF
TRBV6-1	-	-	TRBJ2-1	TGTGCCAGCAGTCCGTGGACAGAGAGCTCCTACAATGAGCAGTTCTTC	CASSPWTESSYNEQFF
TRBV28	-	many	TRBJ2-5	TGTGCCAGCAGTTTACCCCGGGGGCGGCGATACTTC	CASSLPRGRRYF
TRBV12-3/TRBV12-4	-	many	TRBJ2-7	TGTGCCAGCAGAGGGGACCACTCCTACGAGCAGTACTTC	CASRGDHSYEQYF
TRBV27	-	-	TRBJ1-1	TGTGCCAGCACACCCGGGACACCCGTACTTGAAGCTTTCTTT	CASTPGTPVLEAFF
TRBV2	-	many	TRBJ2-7	TGTGCCAGCATGAGCAGAAGCTCCTACGAGCAGTACTTC	CASMSRSSYEQYF
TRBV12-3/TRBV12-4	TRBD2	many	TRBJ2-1	TGTGCCAGCAGTCGATTAGCGGGAGGGTTCAATGAGCAGTTCTTC	CASSRLAGGFNEQFF
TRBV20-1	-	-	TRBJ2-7	TGCAGTGCTAGAGATTCATTAGCGCTACAGTCAATCTACGAGCAGTACTTC	CSARDSLALQSIYEQYF
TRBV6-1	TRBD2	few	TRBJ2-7	TGTGCCAGCAGTTCAGAGTGGGGCGGGAGACGAGAGCAGTACTTC	CASSSEWGGRREQYF
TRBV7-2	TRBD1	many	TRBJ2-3	TGTGCCAGCAGCTTAGGGACAGGGGGCCTGGGGGATACGCAGTATTTT	CASSLGTGGLGDTQYF
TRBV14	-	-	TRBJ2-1	TGTGCCAGCAAGCCAAAACGGTCGGGGAATACAGCGAACAATGAGCAGTTCTTC	CASKPKRSGNTANNEQFF
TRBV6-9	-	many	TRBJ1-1	TGTGCCAGCAGTTATTCCCCGTACAGGGCGTCCACTGAAGCTTTCTTT	CASSYSPYRASTEAFF
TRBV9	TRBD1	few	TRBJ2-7	TGTGCCAGCAGCGAGGGGGCAGGTGGTAGGAGCGAGCAGTACTTC	CASSEGAGGRSEQYF
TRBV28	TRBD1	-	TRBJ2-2	TGTGCCAGCCCGGGACAGGGGAGCACCGGGGAGCTGTTTTTT	CASPGQGSTGELFF
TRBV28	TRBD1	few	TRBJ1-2	TGTGCCAGCAGTTTGGCGGGGACAGGGTCCTATGGCTACACCTTC	CASSLAGTGSYGYTF
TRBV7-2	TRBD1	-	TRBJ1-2	TGTGCCAGCAGCGCACAGGGACAGGGGGCGACTGCGATCAACTATGGCTACACCTTC	CASSAQGQGATAINYGYTF
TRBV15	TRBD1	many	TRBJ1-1	TGTGCCACCAGCAGGGGCCACAACGACAGGGGGAACACTGAAGCTTTCTTT	CATSRGHNDRGNTEAFF
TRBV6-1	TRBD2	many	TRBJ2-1	TGTGCCAGCATAGCGGGGACTAGCGGGAGCTACAATGAGCAGTTCTTC	CASIAGTSGSYNEQFF
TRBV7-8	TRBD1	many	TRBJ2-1	TGTGCCAGCAGCTTATCTCGTTGGGACAGGTACAATGAGCAGTTCTTC	CASSLSRWDRYNEQFF
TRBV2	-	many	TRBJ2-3	TGTGCCAGCAGTGAGGAGGCCTCGAGCACAGATACGCAGTATTTT	CASSEEASSTDTQYF
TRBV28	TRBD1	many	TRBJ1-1	TGTGCCAGCATCCCGACAGGGGGTTTGGGCACTGAAGCTTTCTTT	CASIPTGGLGTEAFF
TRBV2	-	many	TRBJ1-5	TGTGCCAGCAGTGAAGGGGGGCTGAGCAATCAGCCCCAGCATTTT	CASSEGGLSNQPQHF
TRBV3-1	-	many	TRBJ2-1	TGTGCCAGCAGCCAAGATCTCAGCGTCTCCTACAATGAGCAGTTCTTC	CASSQDLSVSYNEQFF
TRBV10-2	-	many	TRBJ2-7	TGCGCCAGCAGTGAGCCGACAGAATACGAGCAGTACTTC	CASSEPTEYEQYF
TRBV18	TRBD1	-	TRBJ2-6	TGTGCCAGCTCACCAACCGGGACAGGGTTCTCTGGGGCCAACGTCCTGACTTTC	CASSPTGTGFSGANVLTF
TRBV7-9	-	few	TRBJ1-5	TGTGCCTGGGACGAGGGCAGGGATCAGCCCCAGCATTTT	CAWDEGRDQPQHF
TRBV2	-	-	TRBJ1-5	TGTGCCACCCACAGGGTGCCCAATCAGCCCCAGCATTTT	CATHRVPNQPQHF
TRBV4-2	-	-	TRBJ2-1	TGTGCCAGCAGCCAAGAATGGCGCTCCCACAATGAGCAGTTCTTC	CASSQEWRSHNEQFF
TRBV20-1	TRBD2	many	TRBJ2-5	TGCAGTGCCGGGACTAGCGGGGACCACCAAGAGACCCAGTACTTC	CSAGTSGDHQETQYF
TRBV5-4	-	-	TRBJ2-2	TGTGCCAGCAGCTTGGCCAAACAGGACACCGGGGAGCTGTTTTTT	CASSLAKQDTGELFF
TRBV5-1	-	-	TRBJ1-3	TGCGCCAGCAGCTCCTGGGCCCAGAGCTCTGGAAACACCATATATTTT	CASSSWAQSSGNTIYF
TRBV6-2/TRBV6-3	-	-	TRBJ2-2	TGTGCCAGCAGTTACAAAGGGCGCGGGGAGCTGTTTTTT	CASSYKGRGELFF
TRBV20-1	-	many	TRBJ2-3	TGCAGTGCTAGGATATTCAGGGCAGATACGCAGTATTTT	CSARIFRADTQYF
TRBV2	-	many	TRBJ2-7	TGTGCCAGCAGTGAGATCGCAGAGAACTCCTACGAGCAGTACTTC	CASSEIAENSYEQYF
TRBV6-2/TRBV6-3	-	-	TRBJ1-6	TGTGCCAGCATCGAATCACGGGACGATTCACCCCTCCACTTT	CASIESRDDSPLHF
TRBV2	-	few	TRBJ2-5	TGTGCCAGCAGTCCCCGACAGGTTAGACGGGAGACCCAGTACTTC	CASSPRQVRRETQYF
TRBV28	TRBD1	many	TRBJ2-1	TGTGCCAGCAGTTTAAGGGGACAGGGGCACAATGAGCAGTTCTTC	CASSLRGQGHNEQFF
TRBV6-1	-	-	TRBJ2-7	TGTGCCAGCAGTACACCTCGTAGGCCTCTCGAGCAGTACTTC	CASSTPRRPLEQYF
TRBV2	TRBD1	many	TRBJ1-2	TGTGCCAGCATGGGACAGGGTTTTGGTGGCTACACCTTC	CASMGQGFGGYTF
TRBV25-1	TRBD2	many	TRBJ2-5	TGTGCCAGCTCCACTAGCGGGAGAGGAAAGACCCAGTACTTC	CASSTSGRGKTQYF